These 18 T cell receptor beta chains were all obtained from the same sample, sequenced in a study of human T cells and chemical hapten exposure. Described time point: patch test 1, 2 weeks after DPC sensitization. Treatment defined: therapeutic diphenylcyclopropenone sensitization with weekly scalp DPC. The starting material, unfractionated whole blood, was used for total RNA extraction. Using its own MiXCR run on the RACE reads, TCRdb lists one record per CDR3 protein. Among 42,000 or so distinct CDR3 sequences listed, about 4.2% were seen once. Sequenced here: whole blood, sampled in connection with sensitization to the hapten diphenylcyclopropenone (DPC). Source of these receptors: a man in his fifties or sixties with alopecia areata. Some clones in this sample may be carry-over from other donors' samples.

This clonotype was recorded at least ten times. The chain recombines TRBV29-1 with TRBJ1-1; possible D gene TRBD1, 5 bases. V shed 3 bases and J shed 4 bases, with 12 bases lying between them. Germline CDR1 reads SQVTM; CDR2 reads ANQGSEA. The CDR3 is 13 amino acids. In DNA form, the CDR3 reads TGCAGCGTTGAGGAAGTGGGGGGCACTGAAGCTTTCTTT. This sequence encodes CSVEEVGGTEAFF.

This clonotype was recorded at least ten times. For the CDR3, the DNA is TGTGCCAGCAGTTCCGCCCAAGAGACCCAGTACTTC. As protein: CASSSAQETQYF. The V call is TRBV28, the J call TRBJ2-5; D remains ambiguous. Trimming removed 4 bases from V and 1 base from J, with 4 bases in between. The CDR3 covers 12 residues. Germline CDR1 is MDHEN and CDR2 is SYDVKM.

This clonotype was recorded many times. CDR3 protein: CASSPPTSSYNEQFF. As DNA, the CDR3 is TGTGCCAGCAGCCCCCCTACCAGCTCCTACAATGAGCAGTTCTTC. V is TRBV6-2 or TRBV6-3 and J is TRBJ2-1; D is unclear. Germline values: CDR1 MNHEY, CDR2 SVGEGT. V was trimmed by 6 bases and J by 0 bases, leaving 12 bases between them. CDR3 length: 15 amino acids.

This clonotype was seen many times. The rearrangement links TRBV30 to TRBJ2-1; D might be TRBD2 (5 bases). The CDR3 sequence is 14 residues long. Trimming removed 1 base from V and 4 bases from J, with 11 bases in between. Per the germline V gene, CDR1 is GTSNPN and CDR2 is SVGIG (reference sequence). The CDR3 nucleotides read TGTGCCTGGAGTGCAAGGACGGGGTACAATGAGCAGTTCTTC. Protein product: CAWSARTGYNEQFF.

J is TRBJ1-5 and V is TRBV27; the D is unclear. CDR1 MNHEY and CDR2 SMNVEV come from the germline V gene (reference sequence). The CDR3 spans 12 residues. The V and J ends lost 5 bases and 9 bases respectively, with 11 bases between them. CDR3 amino acids: CASSPSNRPQHF. CDR3 nucleotide sequence: TGTGCCAGCAGTCCCTCCAACCGGCCCCAGCATTTT.

This clonotype was recorded many times. The chain is built from TRBV6-4 and TRBJ1-5, with a tentative D call TRBD1 (6 bases). CDR3 length: 13 amino acids. Trimming took 3 bases from V and 5 from J, leaving 8 bases between them. Germline assignment: CDR1 MRHNA and CDR2 SNTAGT. The CDR3 is CASSEQGDQPQHF. CDR3 coding DNA: TGTGCCAGCAGTGAACAGGGAGATCAGCCCCAGCATTTT.

This clonotype was recorded at least ten times. The V call is TRBV6-6, the J call TRBJ2-5; D is uncertain. The CDR3 runs to 12 residues. V lost 0 bases and J 3 bases, leaving 2 bases between the germline ends. In germline, CDR1 is MNHNY, CDR2 SVGAGI (reference sequence). In DNA form, the CDR3 reads TGTGCCAGCAGTTACTCAGAAGAGACCCAGTACTTC. Its translation is CASSYSEETQYF.

In its sample, this clonotype was seen many times. V is TRBV28 and J is TRBJ2-3, with 10 bases aligning to TRBD1. Germline trimming cut 4 bases from V and 4 bases from J; bases unmatched to any gene: 5. The germline gives CDR1 MDHEN, CDR2 SYDVKM. The CDR3 totals 15 residues. This CDR3 is CASSSPGTGADTQYF. The DNA for the CDR3 is TGTGCCAGCAGTTCGCCCGGGACAGGGGCAGATACGCAGTATTTT.

This clonotype was found many times. The chain couples TRBV28 to TRBJ2-7; D possibly corresponds to TRBD1 (5 bases). Germline CDR1 is MDHEN and CDR2 is SYDVKM. V lost 7 bases and J lost 2, with 12 bases in between. The CDR3 is 13 residues long. As DNA, the CDR3 is TGTGCCAGCACTCGGACAACAACCTACGAGCAGTACTTC. It specifies CASTRTTTYEQYF.

This clonotype was counted ten times or more. V is TRBV4-2 and J is TRBJ1-4; D gene unclear. CDR1 and CDR2 from the germline V gene are LGHNA and YNFKEQ. The CDR3 sequence is 14 residues long. V gave up 0 bases and J gave up 4 bases, with 6 bases separating them. CDR3 DNA: TGTGCCAGCAGCCAAGATCGTCGTAATGAAAAACTGTTTTTT. This sequence encodes CASSQDRRNEKLFF.

This clonotype appeared many times. The rearrangement uses TRBV5-1 and TRBJ2-5; 13 bases are a match to TRBD2. Germline-derived CDR1 and CDR2 are SGHRS and YFSETQ. The trim removed 2 bases at V and 3 bases at J, leaving 7 bases unmatched. This CDR3 has 17 amino acids. CDR3 DNA sequence: TGCGCCAGCAGCTTTACCGGGACTAGCGGGGCGAAAGAGACCCAGTACTTC. This gives the protein CASSFTGTSGAKETQYF.

This clonotype was picked up many times. V usage is TRBV20-1 and J usage is TRBJ2-7; 9 bases match TRBD2. CDR3 length: 14 residues. CDR1 is DFQATT and CDR2 is SNEGSKA in the germline V gene (reference sequence). Trimming at V came to 0 bases and at J to 6 bases, leaving 6 bases not matched to a gene. This CDR3 is CSARDAGGYTEQYF. Written as DNA, the CDR3 is TGCAGTGCTAGAGACGCGGGAGGGTATACCGAGCAGTACTTC.

This clonotype was seen repeatedly, ten times or more. The CDR3 spells CASSQAGDYGYTF. The CDR3 bases are TGTGCCAGCAGCCAAGCTGGGGACTATGGCTACACCTTC. The chain joins TRBV3-1 to TRBJ1-2; D is unresolved. CDR1 and CDR2 (germline): LGHDT, YNNKEL (reference sequence). Trimming removed 1 base from V and 3 bases from J, with 6 bases in between. This CDR3 has 13 amino acids.

This clonotype was seen ten or more times. The J gene is TRBJ2-3, the V gene TRBV7-2, with 9 nucleotides matching TRBD2. V was pared by 2 bases and J by 1 base, with 4 bases of the junction left unmatched. This CDR3 is built from 16 residues. The germline CDR1 and CDR2 sequences are SGHTA and FQGNSA. The CDR3 sequence is CASSLSLAGRTDTQYF. The CDR3 bases are TGTGCCAGCAGCTTATCACTAGCGGGCCGCACAGATACGCAGTATTTT.

The sample holds many counts of this clonotype. The CDR3 nucleotides read TGCAGTGCGTCAACAGGGCGGTATGGCTACACCTTC. It is translated as CSASTGRYGYTF. The gene calls are TRBV20-1 and TRBJ1-2; TRBD1 might be the D (6 bases). Germline CDR1 reads DFQATT; CDR2 reads SNEGSKA (reference sequence). The V end lost 6 bases, the J end lost 5 bases, and 13 bases lay between the germline ends. The CDR3 has 12 residues.

This clonotype was counted only a few times. This may be a read error: a much more frequent sequence differs by one nucleotide. V and J are TRBV5-5 and TRBJ1-1, with 8 bases matching TRBD1. In germline, CDR1 is SGHKS, CDR2 YYEKEE (reference sequence). This CDR3 has 14 residues. CDR3 DNA sequence: TGTGTCAGCAAAAACAGGGGGGAGGTGGCTGAAGCTTTCTTT. Its protein is CVSKNRGEVAEAFF.

This clonotype was observed at least ten times. V is TRBV7-3 and J is TRBJ2-3; TRBD2 matches at 8 bases. V lost 4 bases to trimming and J lost 5 bases; unmatched junction nucleotides: 5. Germline V gives CDR1 SGHTA, CDR2 FQGTGA. The CDR3 is 14 residues long. CDR3 coding DNA: TGTGCCAGCAGCTCCTACCTAGCGGGAGATACGCAGTATTTT. Protein sequence: CASSSYLAGDTQYF.

This clonotype was seen many times. V and J are TRBV27 and TRBJ2-2; TRBD2 aligns across 8 bases. The junction had 13 bases not matched to a gene; V was cut back by 5 bases and J by 5 bases. Per the germline V gene, CDR1 is MNHEY and CDR2 is SMNVEV (reference sequence). The CDR3 extends over 17 amino acids. The CDR3 sequence is CASSPRAGDDGTGELFF. CDR3 bases: TGTGCCAGCAGTCCCCGAGCGGGGGACGATGGGACCGGGGAGCTGTTTTTT.